Listed here are 6 T cell receptor beta chains from one sample, sequenced in a study of vaccination effects on CD4 cells after COVID-19. Their antigens are not known. It was after roughly ten days of culture that CD4+ T cells were isolated. BNT162b2 vaccine or mRNA-1273 vaccine was given to participants in two doses. The method was immunoSEQ multiplex PCR; TCRdb's version includes in-frame clones alone and lacks a portion of them. The sample consists of 45,000 to 55,000 clones, approximately 70% of them appearing once. The sample here was CD4+ T cells from PBMCs cultured without peptide, taken after COVID-19 vaccination. These receptor sequences come from a human donor who received a COVID-19 vaccine.

The V and J genes are TRBV18 and TRBJ2-3, with D possibly matching TRBD2 (6 bases). From germline, CDR1 is KGHSH and CDR2 LQKENI. V lost 4 bases to trimming and J lost 3 bases, with 17 bases between them. This CDR3 has 16 residues. The CDR3: CASSHRRGAKTDTQYF. In DNA, the CDR3 is TGTGCCAGCTCACACCGGCGCGGGGCGAAGACAGATACGCAGTATTTT.

This chain connects TRBV5-6 to TRBJ1-4; D remains ambiguous. The CDR3 contains 14 residues. V was clipped by 2 bases and J by 7 bases, with 12 bases between them. Germline V gives CDR1 SGHDT, CDR2 YYEEEE. The CDR3 sequence is CASSLVGGGEKLFF. The DNA of the CDR3 is TGTGCCAGCAGCTTAGTTGGAGGCGGTGAAAAACTGTTTTTT.

The V gene is TRBV6-5, the J gene TRBJ1-2, with 7 positions matching TRBD1. Germline V gene sequence: CDR1 MNHEY, CDR2 SVGAGI. The CDR3 totals 14 residues. V shed 6 bases and J 7 bases; nucleotides not matched to a gene: 11. CDR3 region: CASRARQGSGGYTF. CDR3 DNA sequence: TGTGCCAGCAGGGCAAGACAGGGAAGCGGTGGCTACACCTTC.

The genes are TRBV24-1 and TRBJ2-3; 14 bases are shared with TRBD2. Germline CDR1 KGHDR, CDR2 SFDVKD. V lost 3 bases to trimming and J lost 0 bases; unmatched junction nucleotides: 13. The CDR3 loop spans 21 amino acids. DNA of the CDR3: TGTGCCACCAGTGATCCAACCAGAGGGACTAGCGGGGGAGTTAGCACAGATACGCAGTATTTT. Encoded protein: CATSDPTRGTSGGVSTDTQYF.

This clone was seen only a few times. This rearrangement joins TRBV18 to TRBJ1-6; D uncertain. CDR1 is KGHSH and CDR2 is LQKENI in the germline V gene. The CDR3 sequence is 14 residues long. The V end lost 4 bases, the J end lost 8 bases, and 12 bases lay between the germline ends. Here the CDR3 DNA reads TGTGCCAGCTCACTCCAAAAATTTGATTCACCCCTCCACTTT. Protein: CASSLQKFDSPLHF.

This rearrangement joins TRBV6-1 to TRBJ2-3; the match to TRBD2 covers 14 bases. In germline, CDR1 is MNHNS, CDR2 SASEGT. This CDR3 has 16 amino acids. The J segment lost 5 bases and the V segment lost 4 bases, leaving 5 bases of the junction unmatched. CDR3 region: CASSGKTSGRGDTQYF. The CDR3 DNA follows: TGTGCCAGCAGTGGGAAGACTAGCGGGAGGGGAGATACGCAGTATTTT.